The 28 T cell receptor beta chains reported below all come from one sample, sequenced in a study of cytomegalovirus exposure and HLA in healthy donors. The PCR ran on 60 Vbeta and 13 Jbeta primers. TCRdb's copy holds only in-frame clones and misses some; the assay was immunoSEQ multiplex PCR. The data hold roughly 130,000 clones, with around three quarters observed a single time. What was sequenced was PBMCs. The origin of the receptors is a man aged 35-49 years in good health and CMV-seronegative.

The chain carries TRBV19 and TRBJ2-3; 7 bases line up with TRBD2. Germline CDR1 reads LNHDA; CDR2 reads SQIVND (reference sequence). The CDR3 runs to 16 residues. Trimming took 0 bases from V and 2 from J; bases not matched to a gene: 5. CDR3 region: CASSIDRTSVTDTQYF. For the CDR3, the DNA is TGTGCCAGTAGTATAGATCGAACTAGCGTCACAGATACGCAGTATTTT.

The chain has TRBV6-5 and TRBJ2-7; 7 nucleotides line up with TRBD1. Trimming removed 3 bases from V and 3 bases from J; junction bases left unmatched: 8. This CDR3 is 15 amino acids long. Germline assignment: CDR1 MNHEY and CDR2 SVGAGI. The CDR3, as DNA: TGTGCCAGCAGTTATACCGGGACAGCGCACTACGAGCAGTACTTC. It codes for CASSYTGTAHYEQYF.

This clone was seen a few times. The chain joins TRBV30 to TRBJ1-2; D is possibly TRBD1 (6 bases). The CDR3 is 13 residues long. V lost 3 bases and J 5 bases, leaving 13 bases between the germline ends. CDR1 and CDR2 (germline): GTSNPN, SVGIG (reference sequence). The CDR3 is CAWRQDRTYGYTF. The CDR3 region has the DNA TGTGCCTGGAGGCAAGACAGGACTTATGGCTACACCTTC. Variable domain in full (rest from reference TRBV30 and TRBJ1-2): SQTIHQWPATLVQPVGSPLSLECTVEGTSNPNLYWYRQAAGRGLQLLFYSVGIGQISSEVPQNLSASRPQDRQFILSSKKLLLSDSGFYLCAWRQDRTYGYTFGSGTRLTVV.

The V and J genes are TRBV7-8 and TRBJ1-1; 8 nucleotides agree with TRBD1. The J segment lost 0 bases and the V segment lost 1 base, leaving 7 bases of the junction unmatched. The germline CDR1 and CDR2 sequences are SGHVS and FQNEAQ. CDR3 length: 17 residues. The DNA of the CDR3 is TGTGCCAGCAGCTTAGGGTACAGGGGGGGGGTGAACACTGAAGCTTTCTTT. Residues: CASSLGYRGGVNTEAFF.

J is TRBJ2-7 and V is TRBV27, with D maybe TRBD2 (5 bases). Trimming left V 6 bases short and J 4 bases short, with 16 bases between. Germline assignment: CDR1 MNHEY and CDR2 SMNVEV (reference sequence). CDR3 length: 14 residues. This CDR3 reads CASRLAGSGYEQYF. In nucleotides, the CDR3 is TGTGCCAGCAGGCTGGCGGGTTCGGGGTACGAGCAGTACTTC.

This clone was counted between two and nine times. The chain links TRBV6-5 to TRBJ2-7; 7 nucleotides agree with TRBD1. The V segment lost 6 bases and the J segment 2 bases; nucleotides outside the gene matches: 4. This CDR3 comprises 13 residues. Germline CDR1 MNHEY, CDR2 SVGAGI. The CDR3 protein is CASRDDRAYEQYF. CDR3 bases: TGTGCCAGCAGAGACGACAGGGCCTACGAGCAGTACTTC.

The CDR3 protein is CASSLYRRNYGYTF. DNA of the CDR3: TGTGCCAGCAGTTTATATCGCAGGAACTATGGCTACACCTTC. V and J are TRBV28 and TRBJ1-2; D is unclear. Looked up from germline, CDR1 is MDHEN and CDR2 is SYDVKM. The V and J ends lost 1 base and 2 bases respectively, with 8 bases between them. This CDR3 comprises 14 residues.

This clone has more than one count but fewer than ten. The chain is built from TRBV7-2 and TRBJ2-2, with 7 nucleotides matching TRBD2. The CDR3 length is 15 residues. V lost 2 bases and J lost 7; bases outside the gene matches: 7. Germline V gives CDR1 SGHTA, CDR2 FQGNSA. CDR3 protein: CASSLQAGYGGELFF. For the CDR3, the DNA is TGTGCCAGCAGCTTACAAGCGGGGTATGGCGGGGAGCTGTTTTTT.

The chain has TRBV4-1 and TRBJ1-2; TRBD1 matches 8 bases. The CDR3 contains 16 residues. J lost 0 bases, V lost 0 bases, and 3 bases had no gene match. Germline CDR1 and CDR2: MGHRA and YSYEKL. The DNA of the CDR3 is TGCGCCAGCAGCCAAGATGGGACAGGCTCTAACTATGGCTACACCTTC. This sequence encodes CASSQDGTGSNYGYTF.

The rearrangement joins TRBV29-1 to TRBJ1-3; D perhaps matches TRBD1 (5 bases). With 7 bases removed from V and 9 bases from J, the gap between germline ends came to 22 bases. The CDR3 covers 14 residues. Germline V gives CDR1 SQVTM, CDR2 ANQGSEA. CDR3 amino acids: CSALGAGGTGTIYF. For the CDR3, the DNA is TGCAGCGCCCTAGGGGCAGGAGGGACGGGCACCATATATTTT.

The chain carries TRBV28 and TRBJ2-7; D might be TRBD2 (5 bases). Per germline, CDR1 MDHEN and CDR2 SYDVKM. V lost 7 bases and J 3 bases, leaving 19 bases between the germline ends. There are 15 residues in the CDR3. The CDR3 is CASNPTGELHYEQYF. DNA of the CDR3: TGTGCCAGCAACCCCACCGGGGAACTGCACTACGAGCAGTACTTC. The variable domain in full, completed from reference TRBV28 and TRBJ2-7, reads DVKVTQSSRYLVKRTGEKVFLECVQDMDHENMFWYRQDPGLGLRLIYFSYDVKMKEKGDIPEGYSVSREKKERFSLILESASTNQTSMYLCASNPTGELHYEQYFGPGTRLTVT.

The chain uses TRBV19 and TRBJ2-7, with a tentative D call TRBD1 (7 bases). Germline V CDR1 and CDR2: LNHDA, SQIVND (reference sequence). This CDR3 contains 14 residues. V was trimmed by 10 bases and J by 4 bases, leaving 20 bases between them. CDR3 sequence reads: CATNAAAGGYEQYF. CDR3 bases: TGTGCCACCAACGCGGCGGCAGGGGGGTACGAGCAGTACTTC.

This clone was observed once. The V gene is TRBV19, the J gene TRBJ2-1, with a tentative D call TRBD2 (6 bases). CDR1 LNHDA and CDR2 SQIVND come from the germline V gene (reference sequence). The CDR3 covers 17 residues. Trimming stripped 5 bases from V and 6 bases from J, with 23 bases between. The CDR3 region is CASSHPRGTGVPNEQFF. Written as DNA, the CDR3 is TGTGCCAGTAGTCATCCTCGGGGGACCGGCGTCCCCAATGAGCAGTTCTTC.

CDR3 DNA sequence: TGTGCCAGTAGAGGGGGCTTACAAGCTTTCTTT. It encodes CASRGGLQAFF. The chain employs TRBV19 and TRBJ1-1; TRBD1 aligns across 7 bases. V gave up 6 bases and J gave up 9 bases; unmatched junction bases: 4. This CDR3 has 11 amino acids. CDR1 is LNHDA, CDR2 SQIVND, per germline (reference sequence).

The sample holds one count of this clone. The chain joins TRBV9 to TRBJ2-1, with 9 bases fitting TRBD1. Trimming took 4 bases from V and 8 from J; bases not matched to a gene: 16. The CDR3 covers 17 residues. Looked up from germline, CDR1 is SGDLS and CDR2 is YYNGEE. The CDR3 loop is CASSPDPGTGRYDEQFF. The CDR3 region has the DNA TGTGCCAGCAGCCCTGATCCCGGGACAGGGAGGTACGATGAGCAGTTCTTC.

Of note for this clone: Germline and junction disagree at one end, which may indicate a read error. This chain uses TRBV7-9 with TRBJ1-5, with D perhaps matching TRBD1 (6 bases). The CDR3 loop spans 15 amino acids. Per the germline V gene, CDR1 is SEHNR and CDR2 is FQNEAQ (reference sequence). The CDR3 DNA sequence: TGTTCCAGCAGCTTAGAGGCAGGGGGCAATCAGCCCCAGCATTTT. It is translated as CSSSLEAGGNQPQHF.

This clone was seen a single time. CDR3 sequence: CASSLRTLQLANEKLFF. For the CDR3, the DNA is TGTGCCAGTAGTCTCCGGACTCTTCAACTCGCTAATGAAAAACTGTTTTTT. This chain links TRBV19 with TRBJ1-4; D unclear. CDR3 size: 17 residues. In germline, CDR1 is LNHDA, CDR2 SQIVND (reference sequence). The V end lost 5 bases, the J end lost 3 bases, and 19 bases lay between the germline ends.

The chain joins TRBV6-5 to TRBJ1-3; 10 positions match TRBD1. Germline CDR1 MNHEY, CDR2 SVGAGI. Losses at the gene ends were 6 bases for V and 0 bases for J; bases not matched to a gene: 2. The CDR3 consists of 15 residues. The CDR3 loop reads CASSRDRGSGNTIYF. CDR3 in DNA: TGTGCCAGCAGCAGGGACAGGGGCTCTGGAAACACCATATATTTT.

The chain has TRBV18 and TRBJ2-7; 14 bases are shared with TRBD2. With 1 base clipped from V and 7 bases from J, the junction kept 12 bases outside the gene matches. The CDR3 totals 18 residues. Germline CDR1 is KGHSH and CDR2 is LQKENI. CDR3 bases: TGTGCCAGCTCACCACTGGGACTAGCGGGAGTATCTCCGTGGGAGCAGTACTTC. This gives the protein CASSPLGLAGVSPWEQYF.

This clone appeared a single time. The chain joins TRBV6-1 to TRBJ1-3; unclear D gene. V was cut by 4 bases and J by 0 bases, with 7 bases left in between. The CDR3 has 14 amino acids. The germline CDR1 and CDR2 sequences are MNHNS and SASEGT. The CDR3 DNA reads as TGTGCCAGCAGTGTGCTGAGCTCTGGAAACACCATATATTTT. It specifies CASSVLSSGNTIYF.

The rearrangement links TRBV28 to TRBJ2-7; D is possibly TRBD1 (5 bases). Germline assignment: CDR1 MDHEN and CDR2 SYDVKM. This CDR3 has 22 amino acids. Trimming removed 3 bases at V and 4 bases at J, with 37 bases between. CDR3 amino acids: CASSFKAPLSGQGRGGEYEQYF. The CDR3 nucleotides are TGTGCCAGCAGTTTCAAGGCCCCCCTTTCAGGCCAAGGTAGGGGCGGTGAGTACGAGCAGTACTTC.

The CDR3 region is CASSDRDRGTYNEQFF. CDR3 DNA: TGTGCCAGCAGCGACCGGGACAGGGGAACCTACAATGAGCAGTTCTTC. The V gene is TRBV7-2, the J gene TRBJ2-1, with 10 nucleotides matching TRBD1. Per the germline V gene, CDR1 is SGHTA and CDR2 is FQGNSA. The CDR3 covers 16 residues. The J segment lost 2 bases and the V segment lost 5 bases, leaving 6 bases of the junction unmatched.

In DNA form, the CDR3 reads TGTGCCAGCAGTACTCAGGGGAACACTGAAGCTTTCTTT. Its protein product is CASSTQGNTEAFF. The gene calls are TRBV6-1 and TRBJ1-1; possible D gene TRBD1, 5 bases. The length of the CDR3 is 13 residues. Trimming shortened V by 5 bases and J by 1 base, and 8 bases separated the two germline ends. The germline gives CDR1 MNHNS, CDR2 SASEGT.

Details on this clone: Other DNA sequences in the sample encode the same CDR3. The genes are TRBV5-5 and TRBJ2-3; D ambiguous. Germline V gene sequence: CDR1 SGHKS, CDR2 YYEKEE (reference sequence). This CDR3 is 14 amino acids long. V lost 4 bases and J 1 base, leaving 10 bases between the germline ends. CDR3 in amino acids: CASSPSVRTDTQYF. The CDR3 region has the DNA TGTGCCAGCAGCCCATCGGTGCGCACAGATACGCAGTATTTT.

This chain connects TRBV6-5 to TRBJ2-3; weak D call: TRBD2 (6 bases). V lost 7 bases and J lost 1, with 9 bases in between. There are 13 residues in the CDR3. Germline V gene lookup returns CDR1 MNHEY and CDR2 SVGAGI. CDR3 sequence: CASTWGGTDTQYF. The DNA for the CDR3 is TGTGCCAGCACTTGGGGGGGCACAGATACGCAGTATTTT.

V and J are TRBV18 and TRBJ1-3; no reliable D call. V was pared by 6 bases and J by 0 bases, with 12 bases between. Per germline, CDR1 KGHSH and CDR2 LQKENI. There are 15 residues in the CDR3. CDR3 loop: CASSQEATSGNTIYF. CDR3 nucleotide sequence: TGTGCCAGCTCCCAAGAGGCGACCTCTGGAAACACCATATATTTT.

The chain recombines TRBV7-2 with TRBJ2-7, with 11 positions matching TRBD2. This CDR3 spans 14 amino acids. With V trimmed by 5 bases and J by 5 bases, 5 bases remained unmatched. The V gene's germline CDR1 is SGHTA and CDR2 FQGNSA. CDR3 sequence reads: CASSGSGGAHEQYF. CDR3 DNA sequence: TGTGCCAGCAGCGGTAGCGGGGGGGCCCACGAGCAGTACTTC.

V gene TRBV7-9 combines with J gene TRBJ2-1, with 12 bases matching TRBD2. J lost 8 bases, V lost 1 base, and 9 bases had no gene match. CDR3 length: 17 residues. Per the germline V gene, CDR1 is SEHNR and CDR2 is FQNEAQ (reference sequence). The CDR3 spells CASSLELAGGPGYEQFF. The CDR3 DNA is TGTGCCAGCAGCTTAGAGCTAGCGGGAGGGCCAGGGTATGAGCAGTTCTTC.